The rows below give T cell receptor beta chains drawn from one sample of a study of T cells in Graves' hyperthyroidism and ophthalmopathy. TCRdb ran MiXCR on the multiplex PCR reads and lists one entry per CDR3 protein. The table records some 460,000 distinct CDR3 sequences, 15% to 18% of them present only once. Sequencing was carried out using blood. The source of these receptors is a young woman with Graves' hyperthyroidism. The conserved cysteine and the conserved F or W are not part of the CDR3 here.

v_call	cdr3_aa
TRBV30	AWSGGSGRPMQTQY
TRBV5-1	ASSLAPGRRTPDEQF
TRBV3-1	ASTGQGAQPQH
TRBV5-1	ASSPRLAGDTDTQY
TRBV12-3/TRBV12-4	ASSFGQVGYEQY
TRBV19	ASSFTGDGTDTQY
TRBV7-9	ASSLAGRESEKLF
TRBV5-1	ASSLATGGYGNTEAF
TRBV7-9	ASSLFSLGSYNEQF
TRBV7-7	ASSPTGSLGETQY
TRBV12-3/TRBV12-4	ASSLKAGQRGTYEQY
TRBV2	ASSEPGTGGFGPYNEQF
TRBV5-4	ASSLDRLAANIQY
TRBV20-1	SARSGTGDYGYT
TRBV2	ASRATGVVNEKLF
TRBV20-1	SARPGSTDTQY
TRBV27	ASSSPRGEAF
TRBV7-2	ASSWGLEAF
TRBV5-1	ASSLGDRANYGYT
TRBV7-9	ASSLSGSYGTDTQY
TRBV19	ASTPRDNSNQPQH
TRBV6-5	ASSYRGGDLAKNIQY
TRBV18	ASSQGDLTYNEQF
TRBV4-1	ASSQDTGTSGYT
TRBV12-3/TRBV12-4	ASRVANQETQY
TRBV12-3/TRBV12-4	ASSREEGGWNTEAF
TRBV4-2	ASSQDGAGGEDTQY
TRBV24-1	ATARGAGETQY
TRBV25-1	ASSDGNEQF
TRBV12-3/TRBV12-4	ASSRTGRDNSPLH
TRBV30	AWSPFAGGRNEQF
TRBV18	ASSPPSGDEQY
TRBV2	ASILIVQGEQF
TRBV27	ASSSLGQLGTDTQY
TRBV4-1	ASSQEEGTLAF
TRBV7-8	ASSFGRTGGVTYEQY
TRBV4-2	ASSQDFLGYNEQF
TRBV6-4	ASTGLNTGELF
TRBV30	AWSVNSNQPQH
TRBV20-1	SAPNPDRKDGYT
TRBV4-1	ASSQNTQREHEQF
TRBV19	ASTPGPLAPSSYNEQF
TRBV11-3	ASSLRSGEGKYTQY
TRBV6-2/TRBV6-3	ASRPNWGTGELF
TRBV7-8	ASSQDNPNSNQPQH
TRBV27	ASSLVAGAADTQY